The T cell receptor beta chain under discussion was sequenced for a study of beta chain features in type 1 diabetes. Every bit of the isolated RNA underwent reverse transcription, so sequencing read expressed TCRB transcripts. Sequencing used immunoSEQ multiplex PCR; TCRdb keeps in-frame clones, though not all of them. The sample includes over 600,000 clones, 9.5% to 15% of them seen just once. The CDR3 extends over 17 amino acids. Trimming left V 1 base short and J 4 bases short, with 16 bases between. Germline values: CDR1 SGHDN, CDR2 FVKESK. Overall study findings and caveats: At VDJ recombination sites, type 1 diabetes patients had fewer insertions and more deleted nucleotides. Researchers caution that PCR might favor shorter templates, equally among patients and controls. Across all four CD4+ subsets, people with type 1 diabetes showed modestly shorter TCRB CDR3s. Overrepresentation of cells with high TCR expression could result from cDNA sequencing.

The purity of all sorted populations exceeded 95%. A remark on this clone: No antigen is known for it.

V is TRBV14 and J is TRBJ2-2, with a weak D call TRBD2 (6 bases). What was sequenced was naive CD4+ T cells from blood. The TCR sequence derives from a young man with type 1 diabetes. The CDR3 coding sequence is TGTGCCAGCAGCCAAGCCCCCCCGGGGGTAAGCACCGGGGAGCTGTTTTTT. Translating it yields CASSQAPPGVSTGELFF.